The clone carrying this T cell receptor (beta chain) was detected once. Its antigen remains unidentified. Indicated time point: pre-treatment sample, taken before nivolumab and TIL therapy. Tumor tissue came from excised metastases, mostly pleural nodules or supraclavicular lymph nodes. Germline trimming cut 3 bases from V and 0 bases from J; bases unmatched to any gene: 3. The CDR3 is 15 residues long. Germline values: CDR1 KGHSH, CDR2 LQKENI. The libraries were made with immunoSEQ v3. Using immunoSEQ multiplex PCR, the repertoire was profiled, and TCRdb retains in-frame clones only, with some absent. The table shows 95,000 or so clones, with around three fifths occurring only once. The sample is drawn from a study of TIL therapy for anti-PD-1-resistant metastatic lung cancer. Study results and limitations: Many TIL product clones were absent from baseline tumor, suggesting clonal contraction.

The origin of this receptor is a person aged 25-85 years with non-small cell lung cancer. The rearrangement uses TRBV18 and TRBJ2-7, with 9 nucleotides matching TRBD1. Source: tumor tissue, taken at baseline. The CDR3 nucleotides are TGTGCCAGCTCACCGCCGGGACAGGGCTCCTACGAGCAGTACTTC. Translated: CASSPPGQGSYEQYF.